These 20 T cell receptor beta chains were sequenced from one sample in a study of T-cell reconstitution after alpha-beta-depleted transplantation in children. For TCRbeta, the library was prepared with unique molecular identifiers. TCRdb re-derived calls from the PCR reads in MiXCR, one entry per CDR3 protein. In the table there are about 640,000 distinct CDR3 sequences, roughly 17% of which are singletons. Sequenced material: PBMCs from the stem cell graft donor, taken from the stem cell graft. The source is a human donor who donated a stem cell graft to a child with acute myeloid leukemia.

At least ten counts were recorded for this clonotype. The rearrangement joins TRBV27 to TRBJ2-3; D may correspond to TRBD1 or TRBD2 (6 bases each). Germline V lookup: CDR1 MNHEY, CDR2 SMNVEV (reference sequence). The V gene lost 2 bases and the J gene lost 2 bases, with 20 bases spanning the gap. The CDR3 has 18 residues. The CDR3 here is CASSLRGWGPSDTDTQYF. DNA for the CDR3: TGTGCCAGCAGTTTACGGGGGTGGGGGCCTAGCGACACAGATACGCAGTATTTT.

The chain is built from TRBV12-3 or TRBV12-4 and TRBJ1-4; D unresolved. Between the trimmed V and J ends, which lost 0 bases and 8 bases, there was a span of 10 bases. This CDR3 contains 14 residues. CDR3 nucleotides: TGTGCCAGCAGTTTAGCAGGGCAAGTCGAAAAACTGTTTTTT. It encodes CASSLAGQVEKLFF.

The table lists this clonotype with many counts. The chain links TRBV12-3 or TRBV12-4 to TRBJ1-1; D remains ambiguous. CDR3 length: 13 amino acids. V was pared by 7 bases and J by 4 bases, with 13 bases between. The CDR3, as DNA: TGTGCCAGCACCCGTTCAGGCGGCACTGAAGCTTTCTTT. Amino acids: CASTRSGGTEAFF.

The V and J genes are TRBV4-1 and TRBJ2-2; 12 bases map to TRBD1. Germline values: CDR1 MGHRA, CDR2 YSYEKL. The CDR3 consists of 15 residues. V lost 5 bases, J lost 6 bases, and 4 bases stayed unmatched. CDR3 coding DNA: TGCGCCAGCAGCTTGGGACAGGGGGCCCCCGGGGAGCTGTTTTTT. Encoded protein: CASSLGQGAPGELFF.

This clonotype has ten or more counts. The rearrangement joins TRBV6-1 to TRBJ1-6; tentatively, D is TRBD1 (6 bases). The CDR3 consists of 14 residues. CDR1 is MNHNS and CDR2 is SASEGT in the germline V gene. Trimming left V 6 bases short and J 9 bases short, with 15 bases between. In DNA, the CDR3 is TGTGCCAGCAGAGTTACAGGGCGGGGTTCACCCCTCCACTTT. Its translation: CASRVTGRGSPLHF.

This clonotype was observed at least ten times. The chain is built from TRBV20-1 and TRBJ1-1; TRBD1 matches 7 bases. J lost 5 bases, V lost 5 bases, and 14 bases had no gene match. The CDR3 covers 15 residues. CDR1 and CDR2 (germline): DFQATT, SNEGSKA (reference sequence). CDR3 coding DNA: TGCAGTGCTCTGGCAGGGGGTTCTGTGGGAACTGAAGCTTTCTTT. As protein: CSALAGGSVGTEAFF.

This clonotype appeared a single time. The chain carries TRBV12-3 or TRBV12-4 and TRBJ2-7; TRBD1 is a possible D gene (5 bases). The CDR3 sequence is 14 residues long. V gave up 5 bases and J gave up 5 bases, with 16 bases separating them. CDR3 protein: CASSTMGRVDEQYF. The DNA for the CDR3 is TGTGCCAGCAGTACCATGGGCAGGGTTGACGAGCAGTACTTC.

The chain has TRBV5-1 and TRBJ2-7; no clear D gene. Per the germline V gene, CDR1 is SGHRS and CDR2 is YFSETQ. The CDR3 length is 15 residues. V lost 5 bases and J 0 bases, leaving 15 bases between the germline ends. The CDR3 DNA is TGCGCCAGCAGTTTTTCTTCCGGGCTCTCCTACGAGCAGTACTTC. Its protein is CASSFSSGLSYEQYF.

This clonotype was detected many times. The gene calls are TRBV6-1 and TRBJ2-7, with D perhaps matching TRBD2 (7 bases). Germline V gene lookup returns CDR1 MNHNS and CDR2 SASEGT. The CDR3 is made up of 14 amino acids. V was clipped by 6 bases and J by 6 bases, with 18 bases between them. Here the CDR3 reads CASSRAGANGEQYV. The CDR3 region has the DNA TGTGCCAGCAGCCGCGCGGGGGCGAACGGCGAGCAGTACGTC.

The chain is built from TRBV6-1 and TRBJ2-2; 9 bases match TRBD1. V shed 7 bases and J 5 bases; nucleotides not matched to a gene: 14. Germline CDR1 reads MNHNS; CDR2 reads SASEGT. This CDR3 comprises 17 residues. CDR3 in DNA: TGTGCCAGCACCCAGGTTCCGGGACAGGGCGGTACCGGGGAGCTGTTTTTT. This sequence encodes CASTQVPGQGGTGELFF.

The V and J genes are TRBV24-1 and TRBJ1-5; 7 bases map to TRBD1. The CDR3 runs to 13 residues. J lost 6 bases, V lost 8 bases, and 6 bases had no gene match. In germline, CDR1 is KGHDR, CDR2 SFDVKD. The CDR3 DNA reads TGTGCCACCAACGACAGGGAGGGTCAGCCCCAGCATTTT. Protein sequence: CATNDREGQPQHF.

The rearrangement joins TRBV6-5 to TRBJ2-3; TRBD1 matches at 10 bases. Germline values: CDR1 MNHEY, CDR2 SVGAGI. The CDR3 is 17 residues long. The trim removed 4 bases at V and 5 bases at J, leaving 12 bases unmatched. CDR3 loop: CASSFAGQGGWGDTQYF. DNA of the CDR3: TGTGCCAGCAGTTTTGCCGGACAGGGGGGGTGGGGAGATACGCAGTATTTT.

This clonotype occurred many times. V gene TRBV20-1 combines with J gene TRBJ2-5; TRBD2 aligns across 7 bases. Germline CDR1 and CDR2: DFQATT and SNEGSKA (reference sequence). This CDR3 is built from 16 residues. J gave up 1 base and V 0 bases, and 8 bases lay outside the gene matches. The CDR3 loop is CSARDIASGAQETQYF. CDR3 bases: TGCAGTGCTAGAGATATAGCCAGCGGGGCCCAAGAGACCCAGTACTTC.

The CDR3 region is CASSFLQHTISYNEQFF. CDR3 in DNA: TGTGCCAGCAGCTTTTTGCAGCACACCATCTCCTACAATGAGCAGTTCTTC. This sequence joins TRBV7-9 and TRBJ2-1; D is undetermined. CDR3 length: 17 amino acids. V lost 3 bases to trimming and J lost 0 bases, with 15 bases between them. CDR1 and CDR2 from the germline V gene are SEHNR and FQNEAQ (reference sequence).

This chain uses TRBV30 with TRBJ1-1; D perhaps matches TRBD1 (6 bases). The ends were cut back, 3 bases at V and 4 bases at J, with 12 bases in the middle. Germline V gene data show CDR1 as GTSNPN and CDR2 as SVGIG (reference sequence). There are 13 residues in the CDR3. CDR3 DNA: TGTGCCTGGAGCCGTCGAGGGGGCACTGAAGCTTTCTTT. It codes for CAWSRRGGTEAFF.

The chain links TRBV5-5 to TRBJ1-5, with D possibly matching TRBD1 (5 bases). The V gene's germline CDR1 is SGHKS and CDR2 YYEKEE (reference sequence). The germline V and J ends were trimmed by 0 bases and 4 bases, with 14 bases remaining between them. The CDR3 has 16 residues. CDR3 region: CASSLVSGRGNQPQHF. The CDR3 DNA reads TGTGCCAGCAGCTTGGTTTCAGGGAGAGGAAATCAGCCCCAGCATTTT.

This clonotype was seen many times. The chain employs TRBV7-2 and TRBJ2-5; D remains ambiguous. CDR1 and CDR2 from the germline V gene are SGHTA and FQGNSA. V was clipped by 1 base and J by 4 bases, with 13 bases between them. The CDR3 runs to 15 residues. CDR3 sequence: CASSLESKRRETQYF. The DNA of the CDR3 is TGTGCCAGCAGCTTAGAATCCAAACGTAGAGAGACCCAGTACTTC.

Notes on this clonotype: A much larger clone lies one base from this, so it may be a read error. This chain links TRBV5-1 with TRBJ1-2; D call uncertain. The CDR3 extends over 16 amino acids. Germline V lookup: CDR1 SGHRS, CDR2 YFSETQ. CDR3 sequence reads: CASSLDQPTANYAYTF. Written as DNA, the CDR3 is TGCGCCAGCAGCTTGGATCAGCCAACAGCTAACTATGCCTACACCTTC.

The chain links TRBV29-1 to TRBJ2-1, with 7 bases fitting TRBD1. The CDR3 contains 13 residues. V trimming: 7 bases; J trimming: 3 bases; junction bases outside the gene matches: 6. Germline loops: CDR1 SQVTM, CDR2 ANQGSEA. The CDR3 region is CSGQGPNYNEQFF. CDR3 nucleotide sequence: TGCAGCGGACAGGGCCCTAACTACAATGAGCAGTTCTTC.

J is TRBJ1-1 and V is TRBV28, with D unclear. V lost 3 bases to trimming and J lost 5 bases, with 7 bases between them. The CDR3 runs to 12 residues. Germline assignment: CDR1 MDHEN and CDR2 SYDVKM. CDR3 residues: CASSFTQTEAFF. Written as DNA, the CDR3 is TGTGCCAGCAGTTTTACACAGACTGAAGCTTTCTTT.